This TCR beta chain was captured by sequencing in a study of regulatory T cells in long-lasting Graves disease. General study points: Newly diagnosed Graves' patients had higher TCR diversity than persistent ones.

CDR3 length equals 13 residues. CDR1 is MNHNS, CDR2 SASEGT, per germline. V gave up 4 bases and J gave up 4 bases; unmatched junction bases: 1. The authors built TCR beta libraries using iRepertoire HTBI primers and Arm-PCR of CDR3 regions. TCRdb re-called the multiplex PCR reads with MiXCR, one entry per CDR3 protein. The sample yields around 400,000 distinct CDR3 sequences, about 14% seen once. The time point here: newly diagnosed GD, antithyroid drugs for less than 3 months. RNA isolated from PBMCs was used to make the TCR library. In its sample, this clonotype was seen many times. The antigen is unknown.

The sequence came from a female donor with Graves disease. The specimen was peripheral blood mononuclear cells (PBMCs), collected at new diagnosis, from a patient treated with antithyroid drugs. This rearrangement joins TRBV6-1 to TRBJ1-2; TRBD1 matches at 9 bases. The CDR3 coding sequence is TGTGCCAGCAGTGCGGACAGGGGCTATGGCTACACCTTC. It codes for CASSADRGYGYTF.